This T cell receptor (beta chain) was found in a study of beta chain features in type 1 diabetes (dated by TCRdb to between 2018 and 2020). Turning to the overall study: No differences in mean age, gender distribution, total cell number or subset yield were found between patients and healthy donors. Whereas all 30 or so donors provided naive and central memory subsets, regulatory and stem cell-like memory subsets were isolated from just 8 patients and about 8 healthy donors. A total of 90 million to 140 million sorted cells were examined across all samples, and RNA yield correlated strongly with the number of cells per subset. The study compared the TCRB repertoires of sorted circulating CD4+ T cell subsets in recently diagnosed type 1 diabetes patients with those in matched healthy donors. The investigation overall reported the following: The naive, central memory and regulatory TCRB repertoires appeared to resemble one another more closely among patients than among healthy donors. Shorter templates might have been favored by PCR, but patient and control samples were amplified and corrected together, so both groups would have been affected equally by any skew. In all four CD4+ subsets, TCRB CDR3 length was moderately but significantly shorter in type 1 diabetes patients. Because cDNA was sequenced instead of genomic DNA, highly expressing activated cells could be over-represented, though the groups showed no difference in activation or CD3 levels. HLA sub-analyses involved small numbers of individuals, so any influence of HLA type on TCRB rearrangement remained unresolved. At VDJ recombination sites, patients with type 1 diabetes made fewer insertions and deleted more nucleotides, a pattern implying thymic rearrangement abnormalities.

From each donor, a single peripheral blood sample of 100 to 150 mL on average was drawn into heparinised tubes. Naive, central memory, regulatory and stem cell-like memory CD4+ T cells were sorted on a BD FACSAria II using a panel including CD45RO, CCR7, CD25, CD127, CD95 and CD27. A purity above 98% was achieved for all sorted populations. PBMCs were separated immediately by Lymphoprep density gradient centrifugation and were stained directly, without being cultured. To minimize batch effects, samples were stained and sorted in pairs, one healthy donor with one patient per experiment. This clone was picked up a small number of times. No antigen is known for it. Base qualities are not at hand, and no much larger clone is one base apart. All of the isolated RNA was reverse transcribed with the High Capacity cDNA Reverse Transcription Kit, so expressed TCRB transcripts were sequenced. Deep immunoSEQ sequencing was applied to naive, central memory and regulatory T cell samples, giving an average of roughly 3.5 million total reads per sample. Sorted cells were lysed in RLT buffer, and RNA was extracted using DNase-treated RNeasy Micro or Mini kits according to cell number. Each cell subset was processed separately to prevent cross-contamination, with patient and healthy donor samples processed together. The immunoSEQ multiplex PCR was used to amplify TCRB sequences from cDNA, yielding 87-bp fragments that span the CDR3 region. The amplicons were sequenced using the Illumina HiSeq platform. The study's own analysis went as follows. PCR bias was computationally corrected using synthetic template baselines, reads within Hamming distance 2 were collapsed, and singletons that could not be merged were discarded. Reads were aligned to IMGT to assign V, D and J genes, CDR3 length, and insertions or deletions at six rearrangement sites. Within each subset, clonotype counts were normalized to sorted cell number, and only after that were true diversity and Gini coefficients computed with the tcR R package. The overlap coefficient, calculated on TCRB nucleotide sequences, was used to measure repertoire sharing. The table was pulled from immuneACCESS by TCRdb, which kept in-frame rearrangements only. Such tables lose some clones; where checked, under half of the loss comes from unresolved V genes, and the rest has no known cause. D and trimming come from the DNA, and the V and J calls and clone size come from that table. The sample table shows around 200,000 clones, and about an eighth are seen once. The top ten constitute around 0.63% of the sample.

The CDR3 covers 14 residues, taking in both the cysteine and the phenylalanine. The DNA shown is the 42-base CDR3, in frame from base 1. V and J lose 4 bases and 0 bases, and a span of 11 bases separates them. As encoded in the germline V gene, CDR1 is SGDLS while CDR2 is YYNGEE. Input material: central memory CD4+ T cells from blood. This receptor was taken from a woman aged 18-35 years in good health. The chain is made from TRBV9 and TRBJ2-7; confidence is insufficient to name the D gene. The CDR3 sequence is CASSPSANSYEQYF. The sequence in DNA is TGTGCCAGCAGCCCGAGCGCGAACTCCTACGAGCAGTACTTC.